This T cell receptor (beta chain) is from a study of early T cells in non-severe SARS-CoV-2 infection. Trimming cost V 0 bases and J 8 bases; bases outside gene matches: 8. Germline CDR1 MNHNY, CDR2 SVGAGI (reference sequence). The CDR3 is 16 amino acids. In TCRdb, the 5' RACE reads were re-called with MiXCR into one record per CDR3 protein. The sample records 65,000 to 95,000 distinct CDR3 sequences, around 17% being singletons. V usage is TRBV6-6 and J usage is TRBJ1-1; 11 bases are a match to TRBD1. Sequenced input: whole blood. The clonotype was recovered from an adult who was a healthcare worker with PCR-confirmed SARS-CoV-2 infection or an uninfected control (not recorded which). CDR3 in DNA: TGTGCCAGCAGTTACTCCTCCGGGACAGGGGGTGGGGAAGCTTTCTTT. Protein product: CASSYSSGTGGGEAFF.